Described below is a single T cell receptor (beta chain) sequence and its context. The data originate from a study of T cell repertoires in MIS-A myocarditis. Clones were sequenced by immunoSEQ multiplex PCR, and TCRdb holds only the in-frame ones, with some missing. The sample holds some 6,000 clones, around 75% seen once. V trimming: 10 bases; J trimming: 1 base; junction bases outside the gene matches: 9. The CDR3 loop spans 14 amino acids. CDR1 ENHRY and CDR2 SYGVKD come from the germline V gene. This TCR was recovered from a man between 18 and 29 years old with fulminant myocarditis from multisystem inflammatory syndrome in adults (MIS-A) after COVID-19. Specimen: interventricular septum heart tissue obtained at autopsy. This chain joins TRBV10-3 and TRBJ2-7; 8 nucleotides align to TRBD1. The CDR3 here is CATATGTGSYEQYF. CDR3 coding DNA: TGTGCCACAGCAACCGGGACAGGTTCCTACGAGCAGTACTTC.